Below, 19 T cell receptor beta chains from the same sample are listed, as sequenced in a study of blood T cell repertoires in COVID-19. The table came from immunoSEQ multiplex PCR; TCRdb's copy has only in-frame clones and leaves some out. The sample lists 400,000 to 500,000 clones, roughly 90% occurring once. The sequenced sample was PBMCs or T cells enriched from blood (not recorded which). Source of these receptors: a woman between 18 and 30 years old who had been exposed to COVID-19.

V is TRBV16 and J is TRBJ1-3; D not resolved. The CDR3 is made up of 17 amino acids. CDR1 KGHSY and CDR2 FQNENV come from the germline V gene. Trimming removed 4 bases at V and 0 bases at J, with 16 bases between. This CDR3 reads CASSRMGVLSSGNTIYF. CDR3 nucleotide sequence: TGTGCCAGCAGCCGCATGGGAGTACTCAGCTCTGGAAACACCATATATTTT. Together with reference TRBV16 and TRBJ1-3, the CDR3 gives the full variable domain: GEEVAQTPKHLVRGEGQKAKLYCAPIKGHSYVFWYQQVLKNEFKFLISFQNENVFDETGMPKERFSAKCLPNSPCSLEIQATKLEDSAVYFCASSRMGVLSSGNTIYFGEGSWLTVV.

The chain carries TRBV5-8 and TRBJ2-5; D possibly corresponds to TRBD1 (5 bases). This CDR3 has 14 residues. CDR1 is SGHTS, CDR2 YDEGEE, per germline. Trimming took 2 bases from V and 5 from J, leaving 13 bases between them. The CDR3 spells CASSFAGLGETQYF. CDR3 sequence (DNA): TGTGCCAGCAGCTTCGCAGGGTTGGGGGAGACCCAGTACTTC.

This clone was recorded once. This chain uses TRBV18 with TRBJ1-2; TRBD1 aligns across 9 bases. V lost 2 bases, J lost 2 bases, and 9 bases stayed unmatched. Germline V gene data show CDR1 as KGHSH and CDR2 as LQKENI. This CDR3 spans 17 amino acids. The DNA for the CDR3 is TGTGCCAGCTCACCAAGGACAGGGGACCTTACAAACTATGGCTACACCTTC. Translating it yields CASSPRTGDLTNYGYTF.

This clone was detected only a few times. The chain links TRBV28 to TRBJ2-7, with D hard to call. This CDR3 region has 12 residues. Deletions cut 3 bases from V and 6 bases from J, with 9 bases between. Germline V gene data show CDR1 as MDHEN and CDR2 as SYDVKM. The CDR3 loop is CASSFRGPEQYF. As DNA, the CDR3 is TGTGCCAGCAGTTTCCGAGGTCCCGAGCAGTACTTC.

The rearrangement joins TRBV18 to TRBJ2-7, with a possible D match to TRBD2 (6 bases). Germline V gene lookup returns CDR1 KGHSH and CDR2 LQKENI. Trimming left V 3 bases short and J 5 bases short, with 14 bases between. The CDR3 loop spans 14 amino acids. CDR3 DNA sequence: TGTGCCAGCTCACCGCAGGGAGGTCAGCACGAGCAGTACTTC. Its protein product is CASSPQGGQHEQYF.

This clone was found once. The rearrangement joins TRBV3-1 (or the pseudogene TRBV3-2) to TRBJ2-7; a possible D gene is TRBD1 (6 bases). CDR3 size: 17 residues. V was trimmed by 1 base and J by 5 bases, leaving 21 bases between them. Germline V gene sequence: CDR1 LGHDT, CDR2 YNNKEL (reference sequence). The CDR3 protein is CASSQAWGRYNGDEQYF. CDR3 DNA sequence: TGTGCCAGCAGCCAAGCATGGGGGCGTTACAATGGAGACGAGCAGTACTTC.

This sequence joins TRBV2 and TRBJ1-1; possibly TRBD1 for D (6 bases). The CDR3 is made up of 15 amino acids. Germline assignment: CDR1 SNHLY and CDR2 FYNNEI. The V and J ends lost 8 bases and 0 bases respectively, with 16 bases between them. CDR3 protein: CASLFIGTMNTEAFF. CDR3 DNA sequence: TGTGCCAGCCTTTTTATAGGGACAATGAACACTGAAGCTTTCTTT.

The chain joins TRBV27 to TRBJ2-3; 7 bases match TRBD2. Trimming removed 2 bases from V and 1 base from J; junction bases left unmatched: 0. CDR3 length equals 14 residues. Germline V gives CDR1 MNHEY, CDR2 SMNVEV (reference sequence). CDR3 DNA: TGTGCCAGCAGTTTACGGGGGGGCACAGATACGCAGTATTTT. It encodes CASSLRGGTDTQYF.

The chain uses TRBV18 and TRBJ2-1, with 8 bases fitting TRBD1. The V and J ends lost 3 bases and 7 bases, in that order; junction bases with no gene match: 8. There are 15 residues in the CDR3. In germline, CDR1 is KGHSH, CDR2 LQKENI. CDR3 in amino acids: CASSPRRQGSNEQFF. Here the CDR3 DNA reads TGTGCCAGCTCACCCCGTCGACAGGGGAGTAATGAGCAGTTCTTC.

The J gene is TRBJ1-5, the V gene TRBV7-2, with TRBD1 identical over 8 bases. Germline lookup yields CDR1 SGHTA and CDR2 FQGNSA. The CDR3 consists of 15 residues. With V trimmed by 5 bases and J by 4 bases, 7 bases remained unmatched. The CDR3, as DNA: TGTGCCAGCAGCCAGGAGACAGGGGCGAATCAGCCCCAGCATTTT. Its translation is CASSQETGANQPQHF.

The chain links TRBV5-4 to TRBJ1-5; possible D gene TRBD1, 5 bases. This CDR3 has 15 amino acids. The V end was cut by 4 bases, the J end by 5 bases, with 16 bases between. In germline, CDR1 is SGHNT, CDR2 YYREEE (reference sequence). The CDR3 here is CASSRDGGLDQPQHF. CDR3 bases: TGTGCCAGCAGCCGGGACGGAGGACTAGATCAGCCCCAGCATTTT.

The chain uses TRBV4-2 and TRBJ1-1; no definite D call. CDR3 size: 15 residues. In germline, CDR1 is LGHNA, CDR2 YNFKEQ. Trimming removed 0 bases at V and 1 base at J, with 9 bases between. CDR3: CASSQDGSPNTEAFF. CDR3 coding DNA: TGTGCCAGCAGCCAAGACGGGTCCCCGAACACTGAAGCTTTCTTT.

The chain combines TRBV11-2 with TRBJ1-3; 9 positions match TRBD1. The CDR3 covers 17 residues. Germline-derived CDR1 and CDR2 are SGHAT and FQNNGV. V lost 5 bases to trimming and J lost 0 bases; unmatched junction nucleotides: 8. The CDR3 here is CASSPNRGLFSGNTIYF. The CDR3 nucleotides are TGTGCCAGCAGCCCCAACAGGGGGCTTTTCTCTGGAAACACCATATATTTT. Supplemented by reference TRBV11-2 and TRBJ1-3, the full variable domain reads EAGVAQSPRYKIIEKRQSVAFWCNPISGHATLYWYQQILGQGPKLLIQFQNNGVVDDSQLPKDRFSAERLKGVDSTLKIQPAKLEDSAVYLCASSPNRGLFSGNTIYFGEGSWLTVV.

V and J are TRBV7-2 and TRBJ1-3; no firm D call. This CDR3 has 15 amino acids. The V gene's germline CDR1 is SGHTA and CDR2 FQGNSA. Trimming took off 1 base at V and 0 bases at J, with 7 bases between the two ends. The CDR3 is CASSLVYGSGNTIYF. The CDR3 DNA follows: TGTGCCAGCAGCTTAGTCTATGGCTCTGGAAACACCATATATTTT.

V and J are TRBV28 and TRBJ2-7, with 10 bases matching TRBD2. The CDR3 runs 15 residues. V dropped 1 base and J dropped 7; count of bases not matched to a gene: 7. The germline CDR1 and CDR2 sequences are MDHEN and SYDVKM. The CDR3 is CASSLSSGGALEQYF. The CDR3 DNA reads TGTGCCAGCAGTTTATCAAGCGGGGGGGCATTAGAGCAGTACTTC.

The rearrangement links TRBV4-1 to TRBJ1-6; 7 bases are shared with TRBD1. The CDR3 sequence is 18 residues long. Germline CDR1 and CDR2: MGHRA and YSYEKL. Losses at the gene ends were 0 bases for V and 1 base for J; bases not matched to a gene: 6. The CDR3 sequence is CASSQEVQGRSYNSPLHF. CDR3 nucleotide sequence: TGCGCCAGCAGCCAAGAGGTACAGGGGAGATCCTATAATTCACCCCTCCACTTT.

The chain recombines TRBV4-2 with TRBJ2-7, with 9 nucleotides matching TRBD1. The CDR3 spans 17 residues. Trimming took 2 bases from V and 5 from J; bases not matched to a gene: 13. In germline, CDR1 is LGHNA, CDR2 YNFKEQ. CDR3 sequence: CASSQRMGGQGIDEQYF. The CDR3 DNA follows: TGTGCCAGCAGCCAAAGGATGGGGGGACAGGGAATTGACGAGCAGTACTTC.

The table lists this clone with a count of one. The chain recombines TRBV3-1 (or the pseudogene TRBV3-2) with TRBJ2-1, with unresolved D. The V end lost 1 base, the J end lost 12 bases, and 16 bases lay between the germline ends. Per the germline V gene, CDR1 is LGHDT and CDR2 is YNNKEL (reference sequence). This CDR3 spans 14 amino acids. CDR3 nucleotides: TGTGCCAGCAGCCAAGTTAGAACTACCGAAATGCAGTTCTTC. It is translated as CASSQVRTTEMQFF.

This chain links TRBV7-9 with TRBJ2-7; 11 positions match TRBD1. The CDR3 sequence is 15 residues long. Germline CDR1 reads SEHNR; CDR2 reads FQNEAQ (reference sequence). V dropped 5 bases and J dropped 5; count of bases not matched to a gene: 8. This CDR3 is CASSETGTGGNEQYF. CDR3 in DNA: TGTGCCAGCAGCGAGACCGGGACAGGGGGGAACGAGCAGTACTTC.